The 5 T cell receptor beta chains listed next were all sequenced from one sample in a study of cytomegalovirus exposure and HLA in healthy donors. The PCR had 60 Vbeta and 13 Jbeta primers. Assay: immunoSEQ multiplex PCR; the TCRdb copy retains only in-frame clones and omits some. The data hold fewer than 30,000 clones, with about three fifths observed a single time. Sequencing was carried out using PBMCs. These receptors were obtained from a male donor in good health and CMV-seropositive.

This rearrangement joins TRBV4-1 to TRBJ2-2; D is possibly TRBD1 (6 bases). Germline CDR1 reads MGHRA; CDR2 reads YSYEKL. The germline V and J ends were trimmed by 4 bases and 2 bases, with 14 bases remaining between them. The CDR3 has 16 amino acids. The CDR3 protein is CASSRGGWENTGELFF. The DNA of the CDR3 is TGCGCCAGCAGCCGAGGGGGTTGGGAAAACACCGGGGAGCTGTTTTTT.

Worth noting for this clone: A far larger clone is just one base off, so this is likely a read error. The genes are TRBV7-9 and TRBJ2-1; 8 nucleotides match TRBD2. Losses at the gene ends were 5 bases for V and 0 bases for J; bases not matched to a gene: 9. Germline CDR1 SEHNR, CDR2 FQNEAQ (reference sequence). This CDR3 is 17 amino acids long. In DNA form, the CDR3 reads TGTGCCAGCAGCAGTAGCGGGAACGCCCGCTCCTACAATGAGCAGTTCTTC. Amino acids: CASSSSGNARSYNEQFF.

The chain recombines TRBV7-6 with TRBJ2-7, with 9 nucleotides matching TRBD1. From germline, CDR1 is SGHVS and CDR2 FNYEAQ. The ends lost 4 bases at V and 4 bases at J; junction bases unmatched: 5. The CDR3 has 14 residues. CDR3 nucleotide sequence: TGTGCCAGCAGCTCTACCGGGACAGGGTACGAGCAGTACTTC. Its translation: CASSSTGTGYEQYF.

The V gene is TRBV5-5, the J gene TRBJ1-4; D perhaps matches TRBD1 (6 bases). Trimming took off 4 bases at V and 7 bases at J, with 23 bases between the two ends. Per the germline V gene, CDR1 is SGHKS and CDR2 is YYEKEE (reference sequence). This CDR3 spans 17 amino acids. The CDR3 reads CASSPGAGASSREKLFF. CDR3 nucleotide sequence: TGTGCCAGCAGCCCCGGGGCAGGGGCCTCCTCGCGTGAAAAACTGTTTTTT.

The rearrangement joins TRBV19 to TRBJ2-7, with 9 bases fitting TRBD1. This CDR3 comprises 14 residues. Germline V gene lookup returns CDR1 LNHDA and CDR2 SQIVND (reference sequence). V trimming: 10 bases; J trimming: 3 bases; junction bases outside the gene matches: 10. For the CDR3, the DNA is TGTGCCACCTCCAGGACAGGGGATGGCTACGAGCAGTACTTC. Residues: CATSRTGDGYEQYF.